This passage covers 10 T cell receptor beta chains from one sample sequenced in a study of Graves' ophthalmopathy and Graves' hyperthyroidism. The authors amplified TCR beta CDR3 regions from RNA transcripts. RT-PCR with HTBI primers came first, then second-round multiplex PCR. TCRdb reanalysed the multiplex PCR reads using MiXCR and keeps one entry per CDR3 protein. The table has hundreds of thousands of distinct CDR3 sequences, around 14% seen once. Material for sequencing was blood. The receptor source for this set is a woman aged 25 to 39 with Graves' ophthalmopathy.

This clonotype showed up many times. The chain combines TRBV18 with TRBJ1-6; weak D call: TRBD1 (6 bases). Trimming took off 8 bases at V and 6 bases at J, with 14 bases between the two ends. Germline V lookup: CDR1 KGHSH, CDR2 LQKENI. This CDR3 comprises 14 residues. The CDR3 DNA reads TGTGCCAGCCTTACGGGGGGCGGTAATTCACCCCTCCACTTT. Amino acids: CASLTGGGNSPLHF.

This clonotype was observed at least ten times. DNA of the CDR3: TGTGCCAGCTCACCCCCCGCAGGCCATGGCTACACCTTC. It translates to CASSPPAGHGYTF. The chain joins TRBV18 to TRBJ1-2; D gene uncertain. Germline values: CDR1 KGHSH, CDR2 LQKENI. V was clipped by 3 bases and J by 6 bases, with 11 bases between them. This CDR3 is built from 13 residues.

This clonotype has at least ten counts. For the CDR3, the DNA is TGTGCCAGCAGTGAAGCTGGAGACTATGGCTACACCTTC. Translating it yields CASSEAGDYGYTF. The chain combines TRBV6-1 with TRBJ1-2; unclear D gene. Trimming removed 0 bases from V and 3 bases from J, with 5 bases in between. The CDR3 extends over 13 amino acids. Germline values: CDR1 MNHNS, CDR2 SASEGT.

This clonotype was observed at least ten times. The gene calls are TRBV20-1 and TRBJ1-3; TRBD1 is a possible D gene (6 bases). CDR1 and CDR2 from the germline V gene are DFQATT and SNEGSKA (reference sequence). Trimming took 1 base from V and 2 from J, leaving 15 bases between them. The CDR3 extends over 16 amino acids. CDR3 sequence (DNA): TGCAGTGCTAGAGTCCCTTGGGCAGGGGCTGGAAACACCATATATTTT. Translating gives CSARVPWAGAGNTIYF.

This clonotype was observed at least ten times. V and J are TRBV19 and TRBJ2-7; no definite D call. The CDR3 length is 14 residues. Germline loops: CDR1 LNHDA, CDR2 SQIVND (reference sequence). V shed 7 bases and J shed 2 bases, with 15 bases lying between them. The chain's CDR3 is CASNVGPGAYEQYF. The CDR3 nucleotides read TGTGCCAGTAACGTCGGCCCCGGCGCCTACGAGCAGTACTTC.

This clonotype was counted at least ten times. The rearrangement uses TRBV7-8 and TRBJ2-5, with D unclear. This CDR3 region has 16 residues. Trimming removed 4 bases at V and 1 base at J, with 16 bases between. Germline V CDR1 and CDR2: SGHVS, FQNEAQ. The CDR3 coding sequence is TGTGCCAGCAGCTCCCCGTGGAGCTTTCTCCAAGAGACCCAGTACTTC. Translation gives CASSSPWSFLQETQYF.

This clonotype has ten or more counts. This sequence joins TRBV27 and TRBJ2-7; D remains ambiguous. The CDR3 is 10 amino acids. Trimming removed 2 bases at V and 6 bases at J, with 2 bases between. Germline V gene data show CDR1 as MNHEY and CDR2 as SMNVEV (reference sequence). The CDR3 DNA reads as TGTGCCAGCAGTTTAGGCGAGCAGTACTTC. Encoded protein: CASSLGEQYF.

This clonotype was detected many times. This sequence joins TRBV6-1 and TRBJ1-3; unclear D gene. V shed 0 bases and J shed 0 bases, with 15 bases lying between them. The CDR3 is made up of 18 amino acids. CDR1 is MNHNS, CDR2 SASEGT, per germline. CDR3 sequence: CASSEAVTALFSGNTIYF. The CDR3 region has the DNA TGTGCCAGCAGTGAAGCGGTAACAGCACTTTTCTCTGGAAACACCATATATTTT.

Many counts were recorded for this clonotype. This sequence joins TRBV15 and TRBJ2-7; D is possibly TRBD2 (6 bases). V gave up 0 bases and J gave up 2 bases, with 11 bases separating them. In germline, CDR1 is LNHNV, CDR2 YYDKDF (reference sequence). The CDR3 extends over 15 amino acids. CDR3 sequence: CATSRDVGGPYEQYF. Here the CDR3 DNA reads TGTGCCACCAGCAGAGATGTGGGAGGCCCCTACGAGCAGTACTTC.

Points on this clonotype: This may arise from a read error, as a much more abundant clone is one base away. CDR3 region: CAISYSGRGTTYEQYF. The CDR3, as DNA: TGTGCCATCAGTTACTCGGGTCGGGGTACGACGTACGAGCAGTACTTC. This chain links TRBV6-5 with TRBJ2-7; tentative D call: TRBD2 (5 bases). CDR1 and CDR2 (germline): MNHEY, SVGAGI. This CDR3 has 16 residues.